This TCR beta chain was captured in a study of cytomegalovirus exposure and HLA in healthy donors. On the study more broadly: One earlier analysis, a look at 180 million or so T cells, found fewer than 140 million unique TCR beta sequences. When 350 to 500 donors were genotyped, 80% to 90% of them were found to fall in the Caucasian-associated ancestry cluster. Whole-study findings and limits: Equally common other TCR beta chains were less clonally expanded than HLA-associated ones, a later analysis found.

Note on this clone: Its matching antigen is unknown.

The CDR3 is 15 amino acids. CDR1 and CDR2 (germline): MNHEY, SMNVEV (reference sequence). The trim removed 0 bases at V and 4 bases at J, leaving 4 bases unmatched. Donors counted as nominally healthy when sampled, yet unrecorded immune exposures were likely. 60 Vbeta and 13 Jbeta primers were used in PCR. Repertoires were generated with immunoSEQ multiplex PCR, while TCRdb's copy carries only in-frame clones and drops some. The table records some 220,000 clones, approximately 90% of them present only once. This sequence originates from a woman aged 18-30 years in good health and CMV-seronegative. The sample consisted of PBMCs. This chain joins TRBV27 and TRBJ2-5; 8 positions match TRBD2. CDR3 nucleotide sequence: TGTGCCAGCAGTTTATCCGGGAGGGCCGCAGAGACCCAGTACTTC. Its translation is CASSLSGRAAETQYF.